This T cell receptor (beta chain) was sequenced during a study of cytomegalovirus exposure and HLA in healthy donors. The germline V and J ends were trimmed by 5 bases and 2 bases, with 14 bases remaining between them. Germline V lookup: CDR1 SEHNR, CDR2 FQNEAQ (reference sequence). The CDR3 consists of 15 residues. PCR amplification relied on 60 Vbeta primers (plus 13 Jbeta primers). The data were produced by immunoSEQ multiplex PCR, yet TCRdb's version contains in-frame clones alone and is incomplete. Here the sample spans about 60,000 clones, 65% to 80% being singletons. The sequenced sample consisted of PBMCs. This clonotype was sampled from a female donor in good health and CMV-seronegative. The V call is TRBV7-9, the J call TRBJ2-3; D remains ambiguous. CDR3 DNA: TGTGCCAGCAGCCACCCAGACATATACACAGATACGCAGTATTTT. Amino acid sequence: CASSHPDIYTDTQYF.